Below, 18 T cell receptor beta chains from the same sample are listed, as sequenced in a study of T cell clones after liver transplantation. Measured with immunoSEQ multiplex PCR; TCRdb has only the in-frame clones, and not every one. The sample yields around 51,000 clones, roughly nine tenths seen once. Sequences were derived from CD8+ T cells from blood, sampled 12 months after liver transplant. All receptors come from a human patient who received a liver transplant. Some T cells may originate from the graft donor.

This chain joins TRBV4-1 and TRBJ2-3; possible D gene TRBD2, 5 bases. Germline CDR1 and CDR2: MGHRA and YSYEKL. The CDR3 consists of 16 residues. Trimming pared 1 base from V and 2 bases from J, leaving 13 bases between. The CDR3 loop is CASSQVPEGFTDTQYF. The CDR3 DNA sequence: TGCGCCAGCAGCCAAGTCCCAGAGGGATTCACAGATACGCAGTATTTT.

The chain recombines TRBV4-1 with TRBJ2-1; 10 nucleotides agree with TRBD2. After removal of 1 base from V and 8 bases from J, the junction contained 14 bases not matched to a gene. Germline CDR1 reads MGHRA; CDR2 reads YSYEKL. The length of the CDR3 is 18 residues. The CDR3 DNA reads TGCGCCAGCAGCCAAGGTCTCCGGACTAGCGGAGAAGGGTATGAGCAGTTCTTC. It codes for CASSQGLRTSGEGYEQFF.

The J gene is TRBJ2-7, the V gene TRBV5-1, with 8 bases aligning to TRBD1. V lost 2 bases to trimming and J lost 7 bases; unmatched junction nucleotides: 5. This CDR3 comprises 13 residues. Per germline, CDR1 SGHRS and CDR2 YFSETQ. CDR3 region: CASSFQGAGEQYF. In DNA, the CDR3 is TGCGCCAGCAGCTTCCAGGGGGCAGGGGAGCAGTACTTC.

This rearrangement joins TRBV29-1 to TRBJ1-2; TRBD1 matches 8 bases. The germline V gene has CDR1 SQVTM and CDR2 ANQGSEA. The CDR3 is 14 amino acids. J gave up 4 bases and V 7 bases, and 11 bases lay outside the gene matches. The CDR3 reads CSAKGTGDFYGYTF. DNA for the CDR3: TGCAGCGCTAAGGGGACAGGAGACTTCTATGGCTACACCTTC.

The CDR3 nucleotides are TGTGCCTGGGACTGGGCGGGACAGGGGTCCGAGCAGTACTTC. It encodes CAWDWAGQGSEQYF. The chain is built from TRBV30 and TRBJ2-7; 10 bases line up with TRBD1. The trim removed 5 bases at V and 6 bases at J, leaving 10 bases unmatched. The CDR3 totals 14 residues. Germline CDR1 and CDR2: GTSNPN and SVGIG (reference sequence).

This clone has just one count. The genes are TRBV19 and TRBJ1-5; D is undetermined. Between the trimmed V and J ends, which lost 3 bases and 2 bases, there was a span of 8 bases. Per the germline V gene, CDR1 is LNHDA and CDR2 is SQIVND (reference sequence). The CDR3 has 14 amino acids. The CDR3 DNA is TGTGCCAGTAGTATTATGAGGGGCAATCAGCCCCAGCATTTT. This translates into CASSIMRGNQPQHF.

The chain carries TRBV11-2 and TRBJ2-7, with 11 bases that match TRBD2. In germline, CDR1 is SGHAT, CDR2 FQNNGV. Trimming cost V 5 bases and J 3 bases; bases outside gene matches: 3. The CDR3 sequence is 14 residues long. In DNA form, the CDR3 reads TGTGCCAGCAGCGAAGGACTAGCGGGCTACGAGCAGTACTTC. It specifies CASSEGLAGYEQYF.

This clone was picked up one time. The chain couples TRBV5-1 to TRBJ2-7; D is perhaps TRBD1 (5 bases). The CDR3 length is 13 residues. V was shortened by 4 bases and J by 5 bases, with 13 bases between the two germline ends. CDR1 is SGHRS and CDR2 is YFSETQ in the germline V gene. This chain's CDR3 is CASSLVTVDEQYF. The CDR3 DNA sequence: TGCGCCAGCAGCCTTGTGACAGTCGACGAGCAGTACTTC.

V usage is TRBV28 and J usage is TRBJ1-1; 8 bases are a match to TRBD1. V shed 3 bases, J shed 5 bases, and the junction held 5 bases outside the gene matches. The germline gives CDR1 MDHEN, CDR2 SYDVKM. The CDR3 sequence is 14 residues long. CDR3 sequence: CASSFGQGKTEAFF. CDR3 sequence (DNA): TGTGCCAGCAGTTTTGGACAGGGCAAAACTGAAGCTTTCTTT.

The CDR3 nucleotides read TGTGCCAGCAGCCAAGATACAGGACCGGGACTAGCGGGTGCCTACGAGCAGTACTTC. Its translation: CASSQDTGPGLAGAYEQYF. V gene TRBV4-2 combines with J gene TRBJ2-7; TRBD2 matches 12 bases. Trimming removed 0 bases from V and 2 bases from J; junction bases left unmatched: 11. CDR3 length equals 19 residues. The germline V gene has CDR1 LGHNA and CDR2 YNFKEQ.

The chain combines TRBV6-1 with TRBJ2-7; D may be TRBD2 (6 bases). The V gene's germline CDR1 is MNHNS and CDR2 SASEGT. CDR3 length: 15 residues. Trimming pared 2 bases from V and 0 bases from J, leaving 11 bases between. The CDR3 protein is CASSESGPSSYEQYF. DNA of the CDR3: TGTGCCAGCAGTGAAAGCGGGCCAAGCTCCTACGAGCAGTACTTC.

This sequence joins TRBV27 and TRBJ1-5; no firm D call. Deletions cut 3 bases from V and 5 bases from J, with 8 bases between. The CDR3 sequence is 13 residues long. The germline gives CDR1 MNHEY, CDR2 SMNVEV (reference sequence). The chain's CDR3 is CASSFDGYQPQHF. Written as DNA, the CDR3 is TGTGCCAGCAGTTTTGACGGTTATCAGCCCCAGCATTTT.

V usage is TRBV19 and J usage is TRBJ1-1; D is unresolved. CDR1 LNHDA and CDR2 SQIVND come from the germline V gene (reference sequence). This CDR3 comprises 15 residues. V was cut by 0 bases and J by 1 base, with 9 bases left in between. The CDR3 spells CASSIDHGGNTEAFF. For the CDR3, the DNA is TGTGCCAGTAGTATAGATCATGGAGGGAACACTGAAGCTTTCTTT.

The chain couples TRBV21-1 to TRBJ2-2; no DNA check was done on the table's D call, TRBD2. TRBV21-1 corresponds to a pseudogene. The CDR3 has 18 amino acids. CDR3 region: CASSKNPFAPPRSGELFF. CDR3 in DNA: TGTGCCAGCAGCAAGAACCCCTTCGCCCCTCCCCGGAGCGGGGAGCTGTTTTTT.

In DNA form, the CDR3 reads TGTGCCAGCGGGGGACCTCCTTGGGATACGCAGTATTTT. Translated: CASGGPPWDTQYF. The chain is built from TRBV2 and TRBJ2-3; tentatively, D is TRBD1 or TRBD2 (5 bases each). This CDR3 is built from 13 residues. Germline CDR1 is SNHLY and CDR2 is FYNNEI. The V and J ends lost 8 bases and 6 bases respectively, with 15 bases between them.

V is TRBV9 and J is TRBJ2-1, with D maybe TRBD1 (6 bases). Per the germline V gene, CDR1 is SGDLS and CDR2 is YYNGEE. This CDR3 has 15 amino acids. V was pared by 0 bases and J by 2 bases, with 9 bases between. This chain's CDR3 is CASSVAWTAYNEQFF. The CDR3 DNA reads as TGTGCCAGCAGCGTAGCTTGGACAGCCTACAATGAGCAGTTCTTC.

The chain recombines TRBV6-1 with TRBJ1-5; D call uncertain. Trimming stripped 1 base from V and 3 bases from J, with 10 bases between. CDR1 MNHNS and CDR2 SASEGT come from the germline V gene. CDR3 length equals 15 residues. The CDR3 DNA reads TGTGCCAGCAGTGAAGGGCGCCGGGTCAATCAGCCCCAGCATTTT. It codes for CASSEGRRVNQPQHF.

The rearrangement uses TRBV12-5 and TRBJ1-1; tentatively, D is TRBD1 (5 bases). The CDR3 consists of 16 residues. With 7 bases removed from V and 5 bases from J, the gap between germline ends came to 23 bases. Germline assignment: CDR1 LGHNT and CDR2 FRNRAP. In nucleotides, the CDR3 is TGTGCTAGTGCCGAGCAAATGGTGCTTGGGGGGACTGAAGCTTTCTTT. Translation gives CASAEQMVLGGTEAFF.